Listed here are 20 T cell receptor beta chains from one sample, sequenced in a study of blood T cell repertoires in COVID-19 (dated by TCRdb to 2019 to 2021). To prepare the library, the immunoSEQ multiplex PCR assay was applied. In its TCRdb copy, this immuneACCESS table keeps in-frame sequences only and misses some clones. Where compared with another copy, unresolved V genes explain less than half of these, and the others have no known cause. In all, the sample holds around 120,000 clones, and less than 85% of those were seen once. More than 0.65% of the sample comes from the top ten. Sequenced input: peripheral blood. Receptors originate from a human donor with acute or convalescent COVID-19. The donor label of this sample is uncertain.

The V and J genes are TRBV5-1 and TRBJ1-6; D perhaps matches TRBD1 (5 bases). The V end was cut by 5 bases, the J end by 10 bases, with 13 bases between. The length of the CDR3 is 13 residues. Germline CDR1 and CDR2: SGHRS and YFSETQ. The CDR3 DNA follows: TGCGCCAGCAGTCGGGGACTAGACTCACCCCTCCACTTT. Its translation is CASSRGLDSPLHF.

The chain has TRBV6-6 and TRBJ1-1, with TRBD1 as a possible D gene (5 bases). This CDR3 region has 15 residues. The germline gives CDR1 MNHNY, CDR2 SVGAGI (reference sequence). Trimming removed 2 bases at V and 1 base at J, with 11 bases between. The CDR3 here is CASSYAPDRNTEAFF. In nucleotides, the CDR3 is TGTGCCAGCAGTTACGCCCCAGACAGGAACACTGAAGCTTTCTTT.

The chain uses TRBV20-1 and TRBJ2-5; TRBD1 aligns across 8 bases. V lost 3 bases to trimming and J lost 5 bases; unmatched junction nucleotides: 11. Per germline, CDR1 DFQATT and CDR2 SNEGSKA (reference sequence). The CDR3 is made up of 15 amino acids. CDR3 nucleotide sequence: TGCAGTGCTAGTCAACCCAGGGGGCGCGGGGAGACCCAGTACTTC. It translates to CSASQPRGRGETQYF.

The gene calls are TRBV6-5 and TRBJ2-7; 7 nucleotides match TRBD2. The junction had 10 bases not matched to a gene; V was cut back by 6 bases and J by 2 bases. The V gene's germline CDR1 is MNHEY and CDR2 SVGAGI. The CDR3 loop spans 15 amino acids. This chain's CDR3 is CASRPLAVRAYEQYF. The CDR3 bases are TGTGCCAGCAGGCCCCTAGCGGTCCGAGCCTACGAGCAGTACTTC.

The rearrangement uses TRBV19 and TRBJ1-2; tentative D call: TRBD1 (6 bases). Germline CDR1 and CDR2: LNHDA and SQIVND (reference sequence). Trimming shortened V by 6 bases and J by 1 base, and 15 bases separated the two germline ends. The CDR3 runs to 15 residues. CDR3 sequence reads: CASRLQGGNNYGYTF. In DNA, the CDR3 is TGTGCCAGTAGACTACAGGGTGGCAATAACTATGGCTACACCTTC.

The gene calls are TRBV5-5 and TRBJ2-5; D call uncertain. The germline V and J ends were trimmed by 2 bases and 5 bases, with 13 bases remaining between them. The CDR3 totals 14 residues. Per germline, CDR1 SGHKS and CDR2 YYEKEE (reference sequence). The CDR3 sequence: CASSFGRQEETQYF. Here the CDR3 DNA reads TGTGCCAGCAGCTTCGGTCGACAAGAGGAGACCCAGTACTTC.

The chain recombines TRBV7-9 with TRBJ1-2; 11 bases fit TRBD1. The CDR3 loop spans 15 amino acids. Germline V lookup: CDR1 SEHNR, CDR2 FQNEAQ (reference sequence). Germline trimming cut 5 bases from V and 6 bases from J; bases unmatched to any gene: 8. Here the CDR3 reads CASSLVDRGQDGYTF. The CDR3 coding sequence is TGTGCCAGCAGCCTAGTGGACAGGGGGCAGGATGGCTACACCTTC.

CDR3 residues: CASSYDLLTPYGYTF. CDR3 DNA: TGTGCCAGCAGTTACGATCTTCTGACTCCCTATGGCTACACCTTC. The chain uses TRBV6-5 and TRBJ1-2; no firm D call. The length of the CDR3 is 15 residues. The V end lost 2 bases, the J end lost 4 bases, and 14 bases lay between the germline ends. The V gene's germline CDR1 is MNHEY and CDR2 SVGAGI.

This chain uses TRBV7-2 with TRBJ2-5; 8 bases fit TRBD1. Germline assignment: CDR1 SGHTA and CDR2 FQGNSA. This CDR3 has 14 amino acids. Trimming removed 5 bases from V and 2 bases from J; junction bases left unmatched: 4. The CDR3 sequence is CASSLDRAQETQYF. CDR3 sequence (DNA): TGTGCCAGCAGCCTGGACAGGGCTCAAGAGACCCAGTACTTC.

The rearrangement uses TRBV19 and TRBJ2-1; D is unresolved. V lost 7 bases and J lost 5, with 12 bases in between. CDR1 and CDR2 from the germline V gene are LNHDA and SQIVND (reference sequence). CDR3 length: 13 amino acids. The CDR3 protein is CASTPRDNNEQFF. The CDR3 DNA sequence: TGTGCCAGTACCCCGCGCGATAACAATGAGCAGTTCTTC.

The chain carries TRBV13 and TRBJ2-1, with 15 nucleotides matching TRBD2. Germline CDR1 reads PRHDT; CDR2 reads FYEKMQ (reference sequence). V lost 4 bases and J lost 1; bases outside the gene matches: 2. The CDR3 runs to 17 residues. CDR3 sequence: CASSSGTSGGSYNEQFF. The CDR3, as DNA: TGTGCCAGCAGCTCCGGGACTAGCGGGGGGTCCTACAATGAGCAGTTCTTC.

CDR3 sequence (DNA): TGTGCCAGCAGGAGTGAGGCATATAGCAATCAGCCCCAGCATTTT. Translating it yields CASRSEAYSNQPQHF. The chain has TRBV2 and TRBJ1-5, with unresolved D. This CDR3 has 15 amino acids. The germline CDR1 and CDR2 sequences are SNHLY and FYNNEI. V gave up 6 bases and J gave up 0 bases, with 12 bases separating them.

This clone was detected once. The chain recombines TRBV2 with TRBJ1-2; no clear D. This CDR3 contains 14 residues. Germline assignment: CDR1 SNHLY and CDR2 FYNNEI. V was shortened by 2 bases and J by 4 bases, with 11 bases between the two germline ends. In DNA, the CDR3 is TGTGCCAGCAGTGAACCGGGGATACCCTATGGCTACACCTTC. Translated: CASSEPGIPYGYTF.

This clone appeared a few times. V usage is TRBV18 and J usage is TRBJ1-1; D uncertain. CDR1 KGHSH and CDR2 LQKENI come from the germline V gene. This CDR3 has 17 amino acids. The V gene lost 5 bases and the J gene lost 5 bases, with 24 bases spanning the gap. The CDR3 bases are TGTGCCAGCTCAGAACAAGGGAGTTCGGCGTTGAGAACTGAAGCTTTCTTT. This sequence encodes CASSEQGSSALRTEAFF.

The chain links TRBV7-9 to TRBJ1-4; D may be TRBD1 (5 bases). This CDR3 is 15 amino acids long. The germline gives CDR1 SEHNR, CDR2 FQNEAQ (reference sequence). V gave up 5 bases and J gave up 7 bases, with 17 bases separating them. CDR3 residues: CASSLGRGFFEKLFF. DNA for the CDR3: TGTGCCAGCAGCCTAGGACGGGGGTTTTTTGAAAAACTGTTTTTT.

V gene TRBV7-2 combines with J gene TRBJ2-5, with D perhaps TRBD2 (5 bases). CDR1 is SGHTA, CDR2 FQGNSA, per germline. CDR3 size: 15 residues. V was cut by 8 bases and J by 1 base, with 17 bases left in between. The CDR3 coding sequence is TGTGCCAGCGGAGGAAGGAGGACTCCCCAAGAGACCCAGTACTTC. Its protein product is CASGGRRTPQETQYF. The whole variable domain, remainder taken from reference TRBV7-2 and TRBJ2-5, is GAGVSQSPSNKVTEKGKDVELRCDPISGHTALYWYRQSLGQGLEFLIYFQGNSAPDKSGLPSDRFSAERTGGSVSTLTIQRTQQEDSAVYLCASGGRRTPQETQYFGPGTRLLVL.

The CDR3 nucleotides read TGTGCCAGCAGCCCCCGCAGGCGGGGAGGCTACACCTTC. Amino acid sequence: CASSPRRRGGYTF. The chain carries TRBV12-3 or TRBV12-4 and TRBJ1-2; D ambiguous. The CDR3 spans 13 residues. Trimming removed 6 bases at V and 8 bases at J, with 16 bases between.

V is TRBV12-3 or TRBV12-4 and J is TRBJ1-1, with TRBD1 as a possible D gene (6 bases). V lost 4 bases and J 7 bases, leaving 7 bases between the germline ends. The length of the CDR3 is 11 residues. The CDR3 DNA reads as TGTGCCAGCAGTTGGGGGCTTGAAGCTTTCTTT. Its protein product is CASSWGLEAFF.

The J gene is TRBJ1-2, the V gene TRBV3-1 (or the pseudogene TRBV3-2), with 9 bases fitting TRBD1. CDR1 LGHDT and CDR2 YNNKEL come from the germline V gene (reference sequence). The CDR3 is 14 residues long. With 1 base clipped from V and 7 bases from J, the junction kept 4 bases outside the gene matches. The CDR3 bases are TGTGCCAGCAGCCAAGGAGGGACAGGGTTTGGCTACACCTTC. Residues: CASSQGGTGFGYTF.

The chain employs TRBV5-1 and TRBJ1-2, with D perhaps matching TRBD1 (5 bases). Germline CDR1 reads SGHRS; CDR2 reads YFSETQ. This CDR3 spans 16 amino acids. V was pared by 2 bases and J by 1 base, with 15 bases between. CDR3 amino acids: CASSFTQGSFNYGYTF. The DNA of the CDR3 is TGCGCCAGCAGCTTCACCCAGGGTTCCTTTAACTATGGCTACACCTTC.